Sequencing of this TCR beta chain was carried out in a study of blood T cell repertoires in COVID-19. Looking at the study overall: There were acute and convalescent COVID-19 samples, and they came from the United States, Italy and Spain. From T cells, B-cell-depleted T cells, or PBMCs came the material, which was cDNA or gDNA.

In Seattle, patients joined the study during active infection and were tracked longitudinally. Germline V gene sequence: CDR1 MGHDK, CDR2 SYGVNS. The CDR3 contains 14 residues. Trimming removed 1 base at V and 2 bases at J, with 6 bases between. The authors' processing: Amplifying reference gene primers gave estimates of nucleated cell counts. Here immunoSEQ multiplex PCR was the method, and the copy in TCRdb shows in-frame clones only, minus some. The V and J calls and clone size come from that table; D and trimming were worked out from the DNA. The repertoire has about 250,000 clones, approximately 88% of them found once; the top ten carry 6.3%.

The J gene is TRBJ1-5, the V gene TRBV25-1; D not resolved. Sequencing was done on a sample of peripheral blood. The receptor comes from a woman under 40 with COVID-19, enrolled during active disease. The CDR3: CASSESLGNQPQHF. The DNA for the CDR3 is TGTGCCAGCAGTGAATCTCTTGGCAATCAGCCCCAGCATTTT.